This TCR beta chain was captured by sequencing in a study of preoperative IRX-2 immunotherapy in early breast cancer. Treatment meaning: preoperative locoregional IRX-2 cytokine immunotherapy. CDR1 and CDR2 (germline): SQVTM, ANQGSEA. The CDR3 is made up of 14 amino acids. V lost 7 bases and J lost 0, with 15 bases in between. The repertoire was sequenced with immunoSEQ multiplex PCR; TCRdb's copy has only in-frame clones and lacks some. The sample has roughly 25,000 clones, 75% to 80% seen once; the top ten hold 2% to 2.5%. The material sequenced was lymph node tissue, taken before IRX-2 immunotherapy. The J gene is TRBJ1-2, the V gene TRBV29-1, with D perhaps TRBD1 (6 bases). The clonotype was recovered from a human donor with breast cancer. The CDR3: CSGGGPTSNYGYTF. The CDR3 nucleotides read TGCAGCGGAGGGGGACCGACCTCTAACTATGGCTACACCTTC.